A selection of T cell receptor beta chains follows, all from one sample in a study of cytomegalovirus exposure and HLA in healthy donors. Sequencing was performed with immunoSEQ multiplex PCR; in TCRdb, only in-frame clones are kept and a portion is missing. Of some 110,000 clones listed, roughly 82% are singletons. The sequenced sample consisted of PBMCs. These receptors were obtained from a woman aged 40 to 49 in good health and CMV-seropositive. Both conserved end residues are trimmed from each CDR3. Fields, in order: clone size, J gene, V gene, CDR3 protein. Part of the rows lack a size; the others show once, few, many or a class for expanded clones.

>few|TRBJ2-2|TRBV2
ASKENQGASGELF
>NA|TRBJ1-4|TRBV6-5
ASKDRFATNEKLF
>NA|TRBJ1-3|TRBV28
ASIFRSSSGNTIY
>few|TRBJ2-5|TRBV19
ASSIATGGSETQY
>NA|TRBJ1-4|TRBV7-9
ASSLAGGVAEKLF
>NA|TRBJ1-2|TRBV7-9
ASSITGDGYT
>NA|TRBJ2-7|TRBV28
ASSSSREGYEQY
>NA|TRBJ1-3|TRBV28
ASRDVLGALGNTIY
>NA|TRBJ1-2|TRBV21-1
ASSTLREGSYGYT
>NA|TRBJ2-7|TRBV28
ATLTSGRVWEQY
>NA|TRBJ2-6|TRBV7-2
ASSRQVSGANVLT
>NA|TRBJ1-2|TRBV18
ASSPGSNYGYT
>NA|TRBJ2-7|TRBV27
ASSRYGRGVNYEQY
>NA|TRBJ2-1|TRBV15
ATSRGASARNEQF
>few|TRBJ2-7|TRBV7-9
ASSYAEDEQY
>once|TRBJ2-5|TRBV7-3
ASSLGSLETQY
>few|TRBJ1-5|TRBV28
ASSSVSGRSNQPQH
>NA|TRBJ2-2|TRBV6-6
ASSYASGRGPGELF
>many|TRBJ1-2|TRBV6-4
ASSVKTTNYGYT
>NA|TRBJ2-7|TRBV30
AWRTGSYEQY
>once|TRBJ2-1|TRBV28
ASSFSGSGVDNEQF
>NA|TRBJ2-2|TRBV5-1
ASSLGWSGADTGELF
>NA|TRBJ2-7|TRBV27
ASSFSGARTEQY
>NA|TRBJ2-7|TRBV5-1
ASSLAVAGDVYEQY
>NA|TRBJ2-3|TRBV7-9
ASSSGLEGTDTQY
>NA|TRBJ2-7|TRBV6-1
ASSVQQGSYEQY
>few|TRBJ2-1|TRBV19
ASSIPLAGSHEQF
>NA|TRBJ2-7|TRBV28
ASSRAYEQY
>NA|TRBJ1-4|TRBV10-3
AISEAKGAVSNEKLF
>NA|TRBJ1-3|TRBV5-1
ASSSRTGALSGNTIY
>NA|TRBJ1-5|TRBV10-3
AISGSSTQPQH
>NA|TRBJ2-3|TRBV13
ASSRTSSLHTQY
>few|TRBJ2-2|TRBV30
AWSRSSGGELF
>NA|TRBJ2-2|TRBV18
ASSRERATNTGELF
>NA|TRBJ2-7|TRBV27
ASSVNAGTLYEQY
>NA|TRBJ1-5|TRBV5-1
ASSLRPGGAQPQH
>NA|TRBJ2-5|TRBV18
ASSPQAAGEGETQY
>NA|TRBJ1-2|TRBV6-1
ASSEPRLRQGKYGYT
>NA|TRBJ1-5|TRBV28
ASSLDLQGNQPQH
>few|TRBJ2-7|TRBV14
ASSQDGTGIYEQY